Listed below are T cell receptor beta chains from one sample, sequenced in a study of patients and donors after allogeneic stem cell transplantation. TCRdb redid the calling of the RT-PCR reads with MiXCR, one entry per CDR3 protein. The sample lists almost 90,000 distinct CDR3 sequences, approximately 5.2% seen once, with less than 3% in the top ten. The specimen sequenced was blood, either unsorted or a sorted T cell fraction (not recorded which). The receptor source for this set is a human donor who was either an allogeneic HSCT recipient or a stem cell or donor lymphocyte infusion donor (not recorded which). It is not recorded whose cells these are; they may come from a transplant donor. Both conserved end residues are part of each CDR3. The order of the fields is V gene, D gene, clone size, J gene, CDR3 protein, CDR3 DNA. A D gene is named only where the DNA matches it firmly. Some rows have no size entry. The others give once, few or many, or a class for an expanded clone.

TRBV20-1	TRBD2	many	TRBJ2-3	CSAVAGGTDTQYF	TGCAGTGCTGTAGCGGGAGGGACAGATACGCAGTATTTT
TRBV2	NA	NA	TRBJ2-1	CASSGPYPGNEQFF	TGTGCCAGCAGCGGACCGTATCCGGGCAATGAGCAGTTCTTC
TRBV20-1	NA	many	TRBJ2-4	CSASPGSGIQYF	TGCAGTGCGAGCCCGGGTTCGGGTATTCAGTACTTC
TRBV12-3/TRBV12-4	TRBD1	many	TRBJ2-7	CASSYRDRDYEQYF	TGTGCCAGCAGTTACCGGGACAGGGACTACGAGCAGTACTTC
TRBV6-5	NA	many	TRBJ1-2	CASSSTRGGSGYTF	TGTGCCAGCAGTTCCACTCGTGGAGGCTCGGGCTACACCTTC
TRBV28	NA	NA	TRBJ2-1	CASSPPGPTDEQFF	TGTGCCAGCAGTCCACCGGGACCGACGGATGAGCAGTTCTTC
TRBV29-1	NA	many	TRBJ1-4	CSVSQGPFTNEKLFF	TGCAGCGTTAGTCAGGGGCCCTTTACTAATGAAAAACTGTTTTTT
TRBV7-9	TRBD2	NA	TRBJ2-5	CASSFLTGLAGETQYF	TGTGCCAGCAGCTTTCTGACGGGACTAGCAGGGGAGACCCAGTACTTC
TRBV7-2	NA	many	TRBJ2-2	CASSLMGLNTGELFF	TGTGCCAGCAGCTTAATGGGGCTGAACACCGGGGAGCTGTTTTTT
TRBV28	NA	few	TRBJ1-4	CASRLPVGGEKLFF	TGTGCCAGCAGGTTACCCGTCGGGGGTGAAAAACTGTTTTTT
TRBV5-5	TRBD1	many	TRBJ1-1	CASSWGQGQREAFF	TGTGCCAGCAGCTGGGGACAGGGTCAGCGTGAAGCTTTCTTT
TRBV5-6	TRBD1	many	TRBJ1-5	CASSITGGGNQPQHF	TGTGCCAGCAGCATTACAGGGGGCGGCAATCAGCCCCAGCATTTT
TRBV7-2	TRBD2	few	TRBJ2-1	CASSLVAQRGLGEQFF	TGTGCCAGCAGCTTAGTTGCCCAGCGGGGGCTAGGTGAGCAGTTCTTC
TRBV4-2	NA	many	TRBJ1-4	CASSQLLEGGDEKLFF	TGTGCCAGCAGCCAACTCCTCGAAGGAGGCGATGAAAAACTGTTTTTT
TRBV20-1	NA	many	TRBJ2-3	CSAPRRDRTDTQYF	TGCAGTGCCCCCCGGCGGGATCGCACAGATACGCAGTATTTT
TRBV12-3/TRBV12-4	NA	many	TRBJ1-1	CASSLLGGEGEAFF	TGTGCCAGCAGTTTACTCGGGGGGGAGGGTGAAGCTTTCTTT
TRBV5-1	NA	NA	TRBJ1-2	CASSLEPTQRYGYTF	TGCGCCAGCAGCTTGGAACCTACACAGAGATATGGCTACACCTTC
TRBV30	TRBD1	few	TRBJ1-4	CAWSWTGGREKLFF	TGTGCCTGGAGTTGGACAGGCGGAAGGGAAAAACTGTTTTTT
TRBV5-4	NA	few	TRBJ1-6	CASSPDYNSPLHF	TGTGCCAGCAGCCCCGACTATAATTCACCCCTCCACTTT
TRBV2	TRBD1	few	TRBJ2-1	CASKGGQANNEQFF	TGTGCCAGCAAGGGGGGACAGGCCAACAATGAGCAGTTCTTC
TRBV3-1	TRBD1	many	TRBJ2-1	CASSHSIASRTGGLYNEQFF	TGTGCCAGCAGCCACTCCATTGCATCCCGGACAGGGGGCCTCTACAATGAGCAGTTCTTC
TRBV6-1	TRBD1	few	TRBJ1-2	CASRGQGNGYTF	TGTGCCAGCAGGGGACAGGGGAATGGCTACACCTTC
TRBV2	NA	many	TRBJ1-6	CASSEYMGNNSPLHF	TGTGCCAGCAGTGAATATATGGGGAATAATTCACCCCTCCACTTT
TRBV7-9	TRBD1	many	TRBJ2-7	CASSLPTGTGLYEQYF	TGTGCCAGCAGTTTACCCACCGGGACAGGCCTCTACGAGCAGTACTTC
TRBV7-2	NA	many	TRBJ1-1	CASSPGAANTEAFF	TGTGCCAGCAGCCCCGGCGCGGCCAACACTGAAGCTTTCTTT
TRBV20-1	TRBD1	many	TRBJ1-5	CSALNLLRTGKNQPQHF	TGCAGTGCCCTGAACCTCCTTAGGACAGGGAAAAATCAGCCCCAGCATTTT
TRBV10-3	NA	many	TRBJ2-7	CAISAVGQLSSYEQYF	TGTGCCATCAGTGCCGTTGGACAGCTAAGCTCCTACGAGCAGTACTTC
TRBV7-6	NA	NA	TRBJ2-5	CASSLRPFQETQYF	TGTGCCAGCAGCCTTCGTCCGTTCCAAGAGACCCAGTACTTC
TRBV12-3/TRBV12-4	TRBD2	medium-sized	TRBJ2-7	CASSPKRGASSYEQYF	TGTGCCAGCAGCCCGAAGCGGGGGGCCAGCTCCTACGAGCAGTACTTC
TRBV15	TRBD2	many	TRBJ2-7	CATSRDRGGAYEQYF	TGTGCCACCAGCAGAGATCGGGGAGGGGCGTACGAGCAGTACTTC
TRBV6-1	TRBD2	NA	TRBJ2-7	CASRQAGLASSYEQYF	TGTGCCAGCAGACAGGCGGGACTAGCGAGTTCCTACGAGCAGTACTTC
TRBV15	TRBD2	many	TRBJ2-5	CATSSRGGSETQYF	TGTGCCACCAGCAGCCGGGGGGGGAGTGAGACCCAGTACTTC
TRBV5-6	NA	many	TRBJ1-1	CASSLVGGSTEAFF	TGTGCCAGCAGCTTGGTTGGGGGGTCCACTGAAGCTTTCTTT
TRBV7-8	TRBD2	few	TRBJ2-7	CASSAHRLAGANLPLYEQYF	TGTGCCAGCAGCGCCCACCGACTAGCGGGAGCCAATCTCCCCTTGTACGAGCAGTACTTC
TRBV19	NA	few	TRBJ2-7	CASSKFFAGTDAYEQYF	TGTGCCAGTAGCAAATTCTTTGCCGGGACTGACGCCTACGAGCAGTACTTC
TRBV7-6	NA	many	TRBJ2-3	CASSLGPVSSTDTQYF	TGTGCCAGCAGCTTAGGCCCGGTTTCTAGCACAGATACGCAGTATTTT
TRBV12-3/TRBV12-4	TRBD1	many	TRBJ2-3	CASSTGGLTQYF	TGTGCCAGCAGTACAGGGGGCCTTACGCAGTATTTT
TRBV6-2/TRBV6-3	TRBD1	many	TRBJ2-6	CASRTAGGNVLTF	TGTGCCAGCAGAACCGCAGGGGGCAACGTCCTGACTTTC
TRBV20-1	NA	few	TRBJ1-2	CSASPGGHGYTF	TGCAGTGCTAGCCCGGGGGGTCATGGCTACACCTTC
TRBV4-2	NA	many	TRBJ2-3	CASSQGGWGAGEDTQYF	TGTGCCAGCAGCCAGGGGGGATGGGGGGCGGGGGAGGATACGCAGTATTTT
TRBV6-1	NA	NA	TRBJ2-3	CASSAQPRMGTDTQYF	TGTGCCAGCAGTGCCCAACCCCGAATGGGCACAGATACGCAGTATTTT
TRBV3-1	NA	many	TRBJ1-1	CASSQERRTEAFF	TGTGCCAGCAGCCAAGAACGGCGCACTGAAGCTTTCTTT
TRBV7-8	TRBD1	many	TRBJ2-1	CASSSPDRGIWTSSYNEQFF	TGTGCCAGCAGCTCCCCAGACAGGGGGATATGGACGAGCTCCTACAATGAGCAGTTCTTC
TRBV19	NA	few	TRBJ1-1	CASGGAATEAFF	TGTGCCAGTGGGGGGGCGGCCACTGAAGCTTTCTTT
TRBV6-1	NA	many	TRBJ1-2	CASSEARQLYGYTF	TGTGCCAGCAGTGAAGCGCGACAGCTTTATGGCTACACCTTC
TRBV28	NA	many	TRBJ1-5	CASNQEAAGRLIGNQPQHF	TGTGCCAGCAACCAGGAGGCCGCGGGACGATTGATAGGGAATCAGCCCCAGCATTTT
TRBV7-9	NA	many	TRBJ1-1	CASTRRGQRTMNTEAFF	TGTGCCAGCACCCGACGAGGTCAAAGGACCATGAACACTGAAGCTTTCTTT
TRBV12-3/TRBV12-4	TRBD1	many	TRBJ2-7	CASREGQGAFYEQYF	TGTGCCAGCAGGGAAGGACAGGGGGCCTTTTACGAGCAGTACTTC
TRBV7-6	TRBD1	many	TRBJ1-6	CASSLEGTGGDSPLHF	TGTGCCAGCAGCTTAGAGGGGACAGGGGGCGATTCACCCCTCCACTTT
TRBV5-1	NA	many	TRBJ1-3	CASRGEPHSGNTIYF	TGCGCCAGCAGGGGGGAACCCCACTCTGGAAACACCATATATTTT
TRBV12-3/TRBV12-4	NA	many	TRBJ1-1	CASSLAGAAFF	TGTGCCAGCAGTTTAGCCGGGGCGGCTTTCTTT
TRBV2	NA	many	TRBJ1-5	CASSESGQHSNQPQHF	TGTGCCAGCAGTGAGTCGGGGCAGCATAGCAATCAGCCCCAGCATTTT
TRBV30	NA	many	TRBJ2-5	CAWKRSGSQETQYF	TGTGCCTGGAAGCGGAGCGGGTCCCAAGAGACCCAGTACTTC
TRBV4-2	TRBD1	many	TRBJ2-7	CASSQEGQGSYEQYF	TGTGCCAGCAGCCAAGAGGGACAGGGTTCCTACGAGCAGTACTTC
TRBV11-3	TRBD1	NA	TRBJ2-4	CASSDSDRAKNIQYF	TGTGCCAGCAGTGATTCGGACAGGGCGAAAAACATTCAGTACTTC